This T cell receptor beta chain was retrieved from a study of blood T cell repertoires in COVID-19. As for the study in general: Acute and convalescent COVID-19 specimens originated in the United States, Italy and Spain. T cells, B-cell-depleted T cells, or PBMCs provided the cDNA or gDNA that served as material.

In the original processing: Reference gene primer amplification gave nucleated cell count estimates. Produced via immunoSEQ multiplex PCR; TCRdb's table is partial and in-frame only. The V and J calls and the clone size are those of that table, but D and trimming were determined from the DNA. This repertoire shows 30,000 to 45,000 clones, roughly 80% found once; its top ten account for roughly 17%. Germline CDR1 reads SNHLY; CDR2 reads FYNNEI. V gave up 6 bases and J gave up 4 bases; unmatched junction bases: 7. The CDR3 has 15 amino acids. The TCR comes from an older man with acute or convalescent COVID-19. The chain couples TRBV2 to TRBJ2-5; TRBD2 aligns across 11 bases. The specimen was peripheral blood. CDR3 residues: CASRSLAGGGETQYF. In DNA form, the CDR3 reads TGTGCCAGCAGGAGCCTAGCGGGGGGCGGAGAGACCCAGTACTTC.